The clone carrying this T cell receptor beta chain was observed a single time. This sample was taken from a study of T cell changes during pregnancy in multiple sclerosis. The assay was immunoSEQ multiplex PCR, and TCRdb's table has in-frame clones only and misses some. Counted here are around 59,000 clones, 91% occurring once; the ten biggest clones make up roughly 0.7%. Specimen: CD4+ T cells from peripheral blood mononuclear cells, collected in the first trimester of pregnancy. The clonotype was recovered from a female donor with multiple sclerosis, enrolled in a pregnancy study.

CDR3: CASSFDRVGYTF. The CDR3 DNA is TGCGCCAGCAGCTTCGACAGGGTCGGCTACACCTTC. The chain recombines TRBV5-1 with TRBJ1-2, with 7 bases lining up with TRBD1. The CDR3 covers 12 residues. J gave up 8 bases and V 2 bases, and 3 bases lay outside the gene matches. Germline CDR1 reads SGHRS; CDR2 reads YFSETQ. The entire variable domain, with the rest obtained from reference TRBV5-1 and TRBJ1-2, is as follows: KAGVTQTPRYLIKTRGQQVTLSCSPISGHRSVSWYQQTPGQGLQFLFEYFSETQRNKGNFPGRFSGRQFSNSRSEMNVSTLELGDSALYLCASSFDRVGYTFGSGTRLTVV.